A single sample is the source of the 3 T cell receptor beta chains below, sequenced in a study of shared clonotypes between healthy human individuals. Clones were sequenced by immunoSEQ multiplex PCR, and TCRdb holds only the in-frame ones, with some missing. Of about 560,000 clones listed, around 77% were seen once; the top ten hold 12%. The sample consisted of PBMCs. These TCRs come from a woman in her forties in good health. Some clones in this sample may be carry-over from other donors' samples.

J is TRBJ2-3 and V is TRBV5-1; 10 bases are shared with TRBD2. V lost 4 bases, J lost 2 bases, and 10 bases stayed unmatched. This CDR3 is 17 amino acids long. Germline V gene lookup returns CDR1 SGHRS and CDR2 YFSETQ. CDR3 in DNA: TGCGCCAGCAGCCGCATCGGGACTAGCGTCCCCACAGATACGCAGTATTTT. Its protein is CASSRIGTSVPTDTQYF.

In the case of this clone: This may stem from a read error, because a much larger clone lies one nucleotide away. A read error is likely, as this CDR3 ends without the conserved phenylalanine or tryptophan. The chain combines TRBV13 with TRBJ2-2, with 10 bases that match TRBD1. Germline-derived CDR1 and CDR2 are PRHDT and FYEKMQ (reference sequence). V lost 6 bases and J lost 3; bases outside the gene matches: 7. CDR3 length: 16 residues. CDR3 sequence (DNA): TGTGCCAGCAGAGTAGCGGACAGGGGGGACACCGGGGAGCTGTTTCTT. As protein: CASRVADRGDTGELFL.

The V and J genes are TRBV30 and TRBJ1-4, with a weak D call TRBD1 (5 bases). Germline CDR1 reads GTSNPN; CDR2 reads SVGIG (reference sequence). V was shortened by 1 base and J by 8 bases, with 17 bases between the two germline ends. This CDR3 is built from 15 residues. CDR3 coding DNA: TGTGCCTGGAGTGCAGCGGGGCAGGGAGACGAAAAACTGTTTTTT. It is translated as CAWSAAGQGDEKLFF.